This T cell receptor beta chain originates from a study of blood T cell repertoires in COVID-19. Data came from immunoSEQ multiplex PCR; TCRdb stores just in-frame clones and leaves some out. Seen here are a few hundred thousand clones, 90% observed once, and the top ten hold 0.6%. From germline, CDR1 is SNHLY and CDR2 FYNNEI. The CDR3 has 14 amino acids. The J segment lost 4 bases and the V segment lost 8 bases, leaving 7 bases of the junction unmatched. This sequence was found in a man aged 18 to 29 who had recovered from COVID-19. The chain joins TRBV2 to TRBJ2-3; 9 positions match TRBD2. The sample taken for sequencing was PBMCs or T cells enriched from blood (not recorded which). This chain's CDR3 is CASRRGTSPDTQYF. As DNA, the CDR3 is TGTGCCAGCCGGCGGGGGACTAGCCCAGATACGCAGTATTTT.